These 3 T cell receptor beta chains were sequenced from one sample in a study of T-cell memory formation after mild COVID-19. TCRdb ran MiXCR on the 5' RACE reads and lists one entry per CDR3 protein. The sample has some 450,000 distinct CDR3 sequences; roughly 18% are singletons. The sequenced sample consisted of PBMCs or a T cell subset sorted from them (not recorded which). The receptors derive from a man aged 18 to 29 who had mild COVID-19 (a few samples of this study predate the infection). Cell type and time point are not known.

V is TRBV6-5 and J is TRBJ1-6; no definite D call. Germline V CDR1 and CDR2: MNHEY, SVGAGI. V shed 6 bases and J shed 6 bases, with 12 bases lying between them. The CDR3 loop spans 14 amino acids. The DNA for the CDR3 is TGTGCCAGCAGGCCGGACGGAGCTAATTCACCCCTCCACTTT. Encoded protein: CASRPDGANSPLHF.

The V gene is TRBV20-1, the J gene TRBJ1-5, with TRBD1 as a possible D gene (5 bases). The V gene lost 0 bases and the J gene lost 1 base, with 13 bases spanning the gap. The CDR3 contains 16 residues. Looked up from germline, CDR1 is DFQATT and CDR2 is SNEGSKA (reference sequence). CDR3 bases: TGCAGTGCTAGAGATGGGGGAACAAGAAGCAATCAGCCCCAGCATTTT. Translation: CSARDGGTRSNQPQHF.

This clonotype was found a few times. The chain joins TRBV12-3 or TRBV12-4 to TRBJ2-3, with D hard to call. Trimming pared 5 bases from V and 4 bases from J, leaving 10 bases between. The CDR3 spans 13 residues. Written as DNA, the CDR3 is TGTGCCAGCAGTCGACGCAGTCCAGATACGCAGTATTTT. This translates into CASSRRSPDTQYF.